This T cell receptor (beta chain) is drawn from a study of CD8 T cells in ankylosing spondylitis. Construction of TCR beta libraries was performed using quantitative 5'-RACE with molecular barcodes. MiXCR, run by TCRdb on the 5' RACE reads, gives a single entry per CDR3 protein. The sample shows 150,000 to 200,000 distinct CDR3 sequences, around a tenth of them seen only once. At least ten counts were recorded for this clonotype. Its antigen is unknown. Notes on the study in general: Disease-linked clones were CD8+ and relatively rare in peripheral blood. The clones that were linked to disease were reported to be significantly enriched in matched synovial fluid samples from ankylosing spondylitis patients.

The sequenced sample consisted of blood, either unsorted or a sorted T cell fraction (not recorded which). This receptor was obtained from a female donor with ankylosing spondylitis or in good health (not recorded which).

The CDR3 sequence: CASSLTSGRPKQFF. Here the CDR3 DNA reads TGTGCCAGCAGCCTCACTAGCGGGAGGCCGAAGCAGTTCTTC. The J gene is TRBJ2-1, the V gene TRBV7-9; TRBD2 agrees at 12 bases. The V and J ends lost 5 bases and 11 bases, in that order; junction bases with no gene match: 7. The CDR3 contains 14 residues. Germline CDR1 and CDR2: SEHNR and FQNEAQ (reference sequence).